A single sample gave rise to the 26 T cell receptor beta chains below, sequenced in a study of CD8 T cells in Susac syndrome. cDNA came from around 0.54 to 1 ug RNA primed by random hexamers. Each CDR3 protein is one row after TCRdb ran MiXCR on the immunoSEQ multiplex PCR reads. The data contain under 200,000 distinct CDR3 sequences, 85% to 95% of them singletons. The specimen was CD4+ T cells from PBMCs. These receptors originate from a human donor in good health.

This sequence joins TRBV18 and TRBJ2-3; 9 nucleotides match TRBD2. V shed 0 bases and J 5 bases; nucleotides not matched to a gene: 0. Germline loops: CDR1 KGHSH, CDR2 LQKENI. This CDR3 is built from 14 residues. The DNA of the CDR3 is TGTGCCAGCTCACCACCTAGCGGGGGAGATACGCAGTATTTT. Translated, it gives CASSPPSGGDTQYF.

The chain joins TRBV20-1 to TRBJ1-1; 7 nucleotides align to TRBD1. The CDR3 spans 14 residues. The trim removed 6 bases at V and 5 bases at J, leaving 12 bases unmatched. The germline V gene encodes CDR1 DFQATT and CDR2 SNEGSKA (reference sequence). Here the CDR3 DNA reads TGCAGTGCCCTTACAGGGGCTTTGCGGACTGAAGCTTTCTTT. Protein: CSALTGALRTEAFF.

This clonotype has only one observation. Here the CDR3 DNA reads TGTGCCAGCACTGGATCCGCGGGGGGGAACACTGAAGCTTTCTTT. This gives the protein CASTGSAGGNTEAFF. This chain connects TRBV6-6 to TRBJ1-1, with D perhaps matching TRBD1 (5 bases). The CDR3 runs 15 residues. V lost 7 bases and J 1 base, leaving 16 bases between the germline ends. From germline, CDR1 is MNHNY and CDR2 SVGAGI (reference sequence).

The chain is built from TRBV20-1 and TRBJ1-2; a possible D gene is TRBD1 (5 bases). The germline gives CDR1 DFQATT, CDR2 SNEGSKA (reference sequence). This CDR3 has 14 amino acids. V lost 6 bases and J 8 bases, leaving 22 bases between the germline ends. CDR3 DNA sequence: TGCAGTGCCCGCCTTCTCGGGGGGAGGGAAGGCTACACCTTC. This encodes CSARLLGGREGYTF.

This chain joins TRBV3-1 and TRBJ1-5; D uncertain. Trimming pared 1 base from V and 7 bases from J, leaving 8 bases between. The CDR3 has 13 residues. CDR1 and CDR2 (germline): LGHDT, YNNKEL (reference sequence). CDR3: CASSQGPWQPQHF. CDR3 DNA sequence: TGTGCCAGCAGCCAAGGTCCATGGCAGCCCCAGCATTTT.

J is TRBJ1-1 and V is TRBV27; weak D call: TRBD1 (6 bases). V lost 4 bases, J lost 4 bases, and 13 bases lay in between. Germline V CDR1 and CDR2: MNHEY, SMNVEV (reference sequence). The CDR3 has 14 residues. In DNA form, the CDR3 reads TGTGCCAGCAGTTCGGGGGCCGGCGGCACTGAAGCTTTCTTT. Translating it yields CASSSGAGGTEAFF.

DNA of the CDR3: TGTGCCACCAGTGCCTCGGGGGAGTTGGACGATACGCAGTATTTT. This translates into CATSASGELDDTQYF. This chain links TRBV24-1 with TRBJ2-3; D perhaps matches TRBD2 (6 bases). CDR3 length: 15 residues. V lost 5 bases and J lost 6, with 17 bases in between. Germline V gene sequence: CDR1 KGHDR, CDR2 SFDVKD.

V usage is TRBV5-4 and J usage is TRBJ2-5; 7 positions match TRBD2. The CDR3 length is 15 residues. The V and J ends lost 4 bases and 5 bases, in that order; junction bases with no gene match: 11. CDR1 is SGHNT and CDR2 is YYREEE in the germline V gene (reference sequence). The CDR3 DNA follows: TGTGCCAGCAGCCTCCCCAGCGGGGCTCGTGAGACCCAGTACTTC. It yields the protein CASSLPSGARETQYF. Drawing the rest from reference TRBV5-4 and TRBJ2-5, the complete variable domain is ETGVTQSPTHLIKTRGQQVTLRCSSQSGHNTVSWYQQALGQGPQFIFQYYREEENGRGNFPPRFSGLQFPNYSSELNVNALELDDSALYLCASSLPSGARETQYFGPGTRLLVL.

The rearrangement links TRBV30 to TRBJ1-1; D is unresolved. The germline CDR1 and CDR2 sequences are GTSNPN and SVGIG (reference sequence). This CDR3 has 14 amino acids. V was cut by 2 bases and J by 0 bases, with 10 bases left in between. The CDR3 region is CAWSKGVVNTEAFF. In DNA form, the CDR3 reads TGTGCCTGGAGTAAGGGAGTAGTGAACACTGAAGCTTTCTTT.

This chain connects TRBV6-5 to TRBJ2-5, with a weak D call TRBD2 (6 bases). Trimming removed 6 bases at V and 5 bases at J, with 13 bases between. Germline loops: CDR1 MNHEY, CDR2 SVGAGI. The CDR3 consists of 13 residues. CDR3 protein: CASSSGRKETQYF. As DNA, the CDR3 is TGTGCCAGCAGCTCTGGGAGGAAGGAGACCCAGTACTTC.

Here the CDR3 DNA reads TGTGCCAGCAGCCCAAGTCGTATCGCGGCTATAGTCGACGAGCAGTACTTC. Translated, it gives CASSPSRIAAIVDEQYF. This chain joins TRBV3-1 and TRBJ2-7; no definite D call. Germline loops: CDR1 LGHDT, CDR2 YNNKEL (reference sequence). The CDR3 totals 17 residues. The ends were cut back, 4 bases at V and 5 bases at J, with 24 bases in the middle.

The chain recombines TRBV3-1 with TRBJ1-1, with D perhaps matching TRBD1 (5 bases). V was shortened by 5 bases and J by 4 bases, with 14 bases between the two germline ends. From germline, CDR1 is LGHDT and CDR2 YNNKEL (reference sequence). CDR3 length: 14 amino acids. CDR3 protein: CASSSRPGGTEAFF. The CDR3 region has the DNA TGTGCCAGCAGCTCACGACCGGGGGGCACTGAAGCTTTCTTT.

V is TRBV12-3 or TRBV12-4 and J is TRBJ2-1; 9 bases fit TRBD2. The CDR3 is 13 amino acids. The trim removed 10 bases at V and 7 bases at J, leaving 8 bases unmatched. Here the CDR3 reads CATEREVVNEQFF. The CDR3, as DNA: TGTGCCACGGAGCGGGAGGTTGTGAATGAGCAGTTCTTC.

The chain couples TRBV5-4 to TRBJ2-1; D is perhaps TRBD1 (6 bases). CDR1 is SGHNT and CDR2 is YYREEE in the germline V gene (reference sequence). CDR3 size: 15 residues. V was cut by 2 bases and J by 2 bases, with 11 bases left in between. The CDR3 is CASSFTGPPYNEQFF. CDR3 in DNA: TGTGCCAGCAGCTTTACAGGGCCCCCCTACAATGAGCAGTTCTTC.

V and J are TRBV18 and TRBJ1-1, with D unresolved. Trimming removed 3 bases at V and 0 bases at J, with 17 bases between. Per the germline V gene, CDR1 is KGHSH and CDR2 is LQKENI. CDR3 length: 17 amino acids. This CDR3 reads CASSPSDYSTVNTEAFF. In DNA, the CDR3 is TGTGCCAGCTCACCTTCTGACTATTCAACCGTGAACACTGAAGCTTTCTTT.

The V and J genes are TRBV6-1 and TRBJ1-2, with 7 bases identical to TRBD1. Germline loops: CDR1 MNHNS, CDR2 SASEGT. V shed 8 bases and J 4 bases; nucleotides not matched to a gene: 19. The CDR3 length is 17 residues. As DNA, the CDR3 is TGTGCCAGCCCGAGGTCTGGCGGGCTCCGACAGGGCTATGGCTACACCTTC. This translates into CASPRSGGLRQGYGYTF.

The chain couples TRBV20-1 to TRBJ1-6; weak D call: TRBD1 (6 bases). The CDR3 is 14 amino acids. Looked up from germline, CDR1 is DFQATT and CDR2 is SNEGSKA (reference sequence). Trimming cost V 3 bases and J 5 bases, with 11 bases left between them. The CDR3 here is CSARRGQNNSPLHF. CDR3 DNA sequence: TGCAGTGCTAGGCGGGGGCAGAATAATTCACCCCTCCACTTT.

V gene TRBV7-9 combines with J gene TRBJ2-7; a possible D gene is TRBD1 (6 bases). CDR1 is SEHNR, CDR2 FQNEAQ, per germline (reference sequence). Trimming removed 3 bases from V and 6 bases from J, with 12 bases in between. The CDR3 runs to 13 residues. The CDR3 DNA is TGTGCCAGCAGCTTCCCCCCAGGGGTCGAGCAGTACGTC. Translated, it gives CASSFPPGVEQYV.

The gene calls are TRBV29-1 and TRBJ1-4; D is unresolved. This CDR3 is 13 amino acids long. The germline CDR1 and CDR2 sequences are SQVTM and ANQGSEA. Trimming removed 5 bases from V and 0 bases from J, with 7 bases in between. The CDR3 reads CSVPGSTNEKLFF. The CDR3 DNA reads TGCAGCGTTCCGGGGTCAACTAATGAAAAACTGTTTTTT.

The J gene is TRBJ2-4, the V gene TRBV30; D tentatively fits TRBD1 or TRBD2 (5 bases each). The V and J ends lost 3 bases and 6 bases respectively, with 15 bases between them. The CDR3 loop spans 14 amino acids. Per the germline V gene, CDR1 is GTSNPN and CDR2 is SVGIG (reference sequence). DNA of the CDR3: TGTGCCTGGAGGGGGGTAGTCGGCCGAAACATTCAGTACTTC. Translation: CAWRGVVGRNIQYF.

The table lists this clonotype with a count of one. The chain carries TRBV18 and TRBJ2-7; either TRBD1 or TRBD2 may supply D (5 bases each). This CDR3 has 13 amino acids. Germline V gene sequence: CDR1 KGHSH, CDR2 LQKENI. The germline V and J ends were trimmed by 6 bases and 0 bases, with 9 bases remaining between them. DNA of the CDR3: TGTGCCAGCTCCCGGGACCACTCCTACGAGCAGTACGTC. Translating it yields CASSRDHSYEQYV.

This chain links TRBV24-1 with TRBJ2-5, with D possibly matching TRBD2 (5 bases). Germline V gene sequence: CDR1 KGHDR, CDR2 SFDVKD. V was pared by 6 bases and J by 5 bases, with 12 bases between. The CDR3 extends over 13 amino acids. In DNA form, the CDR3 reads TGTGCCACCAGTAGCGGTCGGAGGGAGACCCAGTACTTC. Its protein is CATSSGRRETQYF.

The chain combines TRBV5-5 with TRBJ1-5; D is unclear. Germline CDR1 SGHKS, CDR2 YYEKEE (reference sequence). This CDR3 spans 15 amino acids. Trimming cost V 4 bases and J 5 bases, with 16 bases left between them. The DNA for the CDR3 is TGTGCCAGCAGCAATGACAAGTGGGAAGATCAGCCCCAGCATTTT. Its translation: CASSNDKWEDQPQHF.

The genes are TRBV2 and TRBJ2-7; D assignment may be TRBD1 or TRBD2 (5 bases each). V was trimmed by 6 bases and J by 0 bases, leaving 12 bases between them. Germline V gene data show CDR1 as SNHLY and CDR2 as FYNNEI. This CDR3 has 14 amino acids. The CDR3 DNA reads TGTGCCAGCAGCAACCGGGACCCCTCCTACGAGCAGTACTTC. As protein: CASSNRDPSYEQYF.

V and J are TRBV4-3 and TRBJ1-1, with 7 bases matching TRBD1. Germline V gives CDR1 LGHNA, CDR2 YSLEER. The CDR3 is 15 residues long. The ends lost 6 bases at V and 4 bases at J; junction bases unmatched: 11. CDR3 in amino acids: CASSRSGGVGTEAFF. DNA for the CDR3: TGCGCCAGCAGTCGATCAGGGGGAGTAGGCACTGAAGCTTTCTTT.

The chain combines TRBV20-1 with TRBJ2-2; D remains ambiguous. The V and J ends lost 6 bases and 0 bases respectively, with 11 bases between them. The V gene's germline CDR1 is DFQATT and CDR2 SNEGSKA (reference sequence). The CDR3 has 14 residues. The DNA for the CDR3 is TGCAGTGCGACCCGCCCCACGAACACCGGGGAGCTGTTTTTT. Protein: CSATRPTNTGELFF.